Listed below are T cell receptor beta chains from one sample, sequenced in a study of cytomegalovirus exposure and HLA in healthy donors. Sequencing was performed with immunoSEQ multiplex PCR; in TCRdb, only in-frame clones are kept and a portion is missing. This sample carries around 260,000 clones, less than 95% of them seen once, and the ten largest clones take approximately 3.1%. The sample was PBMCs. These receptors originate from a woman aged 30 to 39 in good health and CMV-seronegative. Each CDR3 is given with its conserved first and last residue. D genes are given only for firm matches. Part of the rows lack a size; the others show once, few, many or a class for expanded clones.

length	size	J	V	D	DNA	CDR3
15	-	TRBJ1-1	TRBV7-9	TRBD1	TGTGCCAGCAGACCCCTCGCCGGGACAGGGGACGGGGCTTTCTTT	CASRPLAGTGDGAFF
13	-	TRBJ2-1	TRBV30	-	TGTGCCTGGAAGGGGCTAGGAAACAATGAGCAGTTCTTC	CAWKGLGNNEQFF
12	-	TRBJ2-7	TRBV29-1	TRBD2	TGCAGCGTTGGGGGGGGTGCCCACGAGCAGTACTTC	CSVGGGAHEQYF
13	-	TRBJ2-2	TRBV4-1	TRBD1	TGCGCCAGCAGCAGGGACAGTCTAGGGGAGCTGTTTTTT	CASSRDSLGELFF
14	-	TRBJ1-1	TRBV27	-	TGTGCCAGCAGTTTATCAACGGGGTTCACTGAAGCTTTCTTT	CASSLSTGFTEAFF
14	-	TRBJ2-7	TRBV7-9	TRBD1	TGTGCCAGCATGCTACAGGGGGCTCAACACGAGCAGTACTTC	CASMLQGAQHEQYF
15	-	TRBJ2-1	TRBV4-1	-	TGCGCCAGCAGCCAACTCGGACTGGTCCTCAATGAGCAGTTCTTC	CASSQLGLVLNEQFF
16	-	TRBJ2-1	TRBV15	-	TGTGCCACCAGCAGAGATCGGTGGACTACCGACAATGAGCAGTTCTTC	CATSRDRWTTDNEQFF
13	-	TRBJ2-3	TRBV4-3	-	TGCGCCAGCAGCCGCCGGGGAACAGATACGCAGTATTTT	CASSRRGTDTQYF
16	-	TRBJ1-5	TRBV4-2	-	TGTGCCAGCAGCCAAGTCAATCGGGGGGAACTTCAGCCCCAGCATTTT	CASSQVNRGELQPQHF
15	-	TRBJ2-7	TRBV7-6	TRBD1	TGTGCCAGCAGCTTAGGAGACAGGGTTGTCGGCGAGCAGTACTTC	CASSLGDRVVGEQYF
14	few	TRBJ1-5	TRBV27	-	TGTGCCAGCAGACGGCAGGGAGGCAATCAGCCCCAGCATTTT	CASRRQGGNQPQHF
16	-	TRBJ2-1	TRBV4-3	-	TGCGCCAGCAGCCAAGATTCTTGGAGTGACTACAATGAGCAGTTCTTC	CASSQDSWSDYNEQFF
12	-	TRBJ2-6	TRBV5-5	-	TGTGCCAGCAGAAGCGGGGCCAACGTCCTGACTTTC	CASRSGANVLTF
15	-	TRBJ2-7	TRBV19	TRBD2	TGTGCCAGTAGTACAGGTAGCGGGAGCACGTACGAGCAGTACTTC	CASSTGSGSTYEQYF
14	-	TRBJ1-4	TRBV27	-	TGTGCCAGCAGTTTTCGGGGTGGGTCGGAAAAACTGTTTTTT	CASSFRGGSEKLFF
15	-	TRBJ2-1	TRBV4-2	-	TGTGCCAGCAGCCAAGATGTGACGCCTCTCGGGGAGCAGTTCTTC	CASSQDVTPLGEQFF
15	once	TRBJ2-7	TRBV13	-	TGTGCCAGCAGCTTGAGAGGGCCCACCTCGAACGAGCAGTACTTC	CASSLRGPTSNEQYF